This T cell receptor beta chain was obtained from a study of T cell responses to AZD1222 COVID-19 vaccine. As concerns this clone: Antigen specificity is unknown.

Libraries were prepared by immunoSEQ multiplex PCR; TCRdb keeps only in-frame clonotypes and omits some of them. The data show roughly 150,000 clones, approximately 90% seen once. The study, taken as a whole, reports: No repertoire was sampled before or during the peak T cell response, only after it. Elevations in Spike-specific TCR breadth and depth followed administration of two AZD1222 doses. Only a handful of AZD1222 recipients, more than five in all, had baseline seropositivity. Donors skewed white British and female; clonal diversity was possibly underestimated.

The sample was peripheral blood, taken on day 0 of AZD1222 vaccination. The source is an adult in good health.

The CDR3 region is CASSTDRAYEQYV. CDR3 nucleotide sequence: TGTGCCAGCAGTACCGACAGGGCCTACGAGCAGTACGTC. This sequence joins TRBV6-2 or TRBV6-3 and TRBJ2-7, with 7 bases aligning to TRBD1. Germline lookup yields CDR1 MNHEY and CDR2 SVGEGT. This CDR3 has 13 residues. J lost 2 bases, V lost 5 bases, and 3 bases had no gene match.